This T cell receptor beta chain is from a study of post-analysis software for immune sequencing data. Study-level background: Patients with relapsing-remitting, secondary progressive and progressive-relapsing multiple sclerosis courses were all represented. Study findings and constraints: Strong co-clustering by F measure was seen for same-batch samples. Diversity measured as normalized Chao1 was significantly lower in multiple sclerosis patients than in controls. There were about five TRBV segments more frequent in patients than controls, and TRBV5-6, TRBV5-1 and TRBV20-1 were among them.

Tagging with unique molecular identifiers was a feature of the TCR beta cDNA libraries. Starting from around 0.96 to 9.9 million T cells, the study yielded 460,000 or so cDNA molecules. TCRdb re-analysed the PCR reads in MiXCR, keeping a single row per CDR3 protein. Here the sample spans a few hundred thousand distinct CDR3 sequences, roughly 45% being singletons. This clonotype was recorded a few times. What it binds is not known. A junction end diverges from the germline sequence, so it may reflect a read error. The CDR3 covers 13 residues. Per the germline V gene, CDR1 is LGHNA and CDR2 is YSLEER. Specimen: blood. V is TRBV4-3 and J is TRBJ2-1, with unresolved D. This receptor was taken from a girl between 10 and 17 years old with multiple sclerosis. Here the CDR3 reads CASSQDLNNVQFF. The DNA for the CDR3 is TGCGCCAGCAGCCAAGACCTGAACAATGTGCAGTTCTTC.